This TCR beta chain appears in the sequencing data of a study of blood T cell repertoires in COVID-19. The overall study: Researchers got acute and convalescent COVID-19 samples from the United States, Italy and Spain.

Profiled with immunoSEQ multiplex PCR; TCRdb holds only in-frame clones, not every one. Here the sample spans fewer than 400,000 clones, 90% to 95% being singletons. Individuals drawn from around 25 US areas were roughly 18 to 95 years old. Exposed participants encountered a COVID-19 case during the 2 weeks preceding study entry. V shed 0 bases and J shed 4 bases, with 8 bases lying between them. Germline values: CDR1 ENHRY, CDR2 SYGVKD. CDR3 length: 14 residues. The sample comprised PBMCs or T cells enriched from blood (not recorded which). The clonotype originates from a woman in her 30s who had been exposed to COVID-19. The chain carries TRBV10-3 and TRBJ2-3; a weak D match, TRBD2 (6 bases). CDR3 amino acids: CAISESLAADTQYF. The DNA of the CDR3 is TGTGCCATCAGTGAGTCGTTAGCGGCAGATACGCAGTATTTT.